This T cell receptor (beta chain) was found in a study of Ad26.COV2.S vaccination and SARS-CoV-2 variants. Study results and limitations: People who got the vaccine or the placebo had similar non-spike TCR breadth. The analyses of TCR breadth and depth may have understated the size of total T cell responses.

Described treatment: around 19 received Ad26.COV2.S at low or high dose, single or two shots; about 5 received placebo; per-sample allocation not given. Sampling happened 63 days after the first vaccine or placebo injection. Per the germline V gene, CDR1 is DFQATT and CDR2 is SNEGSKA (reference sequence). The CDR3 totals 9 residues. Trimming removed 8 bases from V and 15 bases from J, with 14 bases in between. Of note for this clone: Antigen: not known.

This table comes from immunoSEQ multiplex PCR, and its TCRdb copy is limited to in-frame clones, with some not included. In the table there are around 320,000 clones, over 80% of which are singletons. The V and J genes are TRBV20-1 and TRBJ2-1; no reliable D call. Sequences were derived from peripheral blood, sampled in a trial of Ad26.COV2.S vaccine versus placebo. The source is a person between 18 and 60 years old who received the Ad26.COV2.S COVID-19 vaccine or a placebo. The CDR3 sequence: CSTQAAPFF. The DNA of the CDR3 is TGCAGTACCCAAGCAGCCCCGTTCTTC.